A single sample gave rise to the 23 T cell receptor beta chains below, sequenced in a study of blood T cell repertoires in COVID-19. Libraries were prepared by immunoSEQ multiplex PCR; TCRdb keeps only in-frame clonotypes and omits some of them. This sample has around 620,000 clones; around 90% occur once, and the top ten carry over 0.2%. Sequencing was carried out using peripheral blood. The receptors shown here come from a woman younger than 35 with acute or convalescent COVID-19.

The CDR3 nucleotides read TGTGCCAGCAGTTTTGACAGGGACGAGCAGTACTTC. Amino acid sequence: CASSFDRDEQYF. The chain couples TRBV6-2 or TRBV6-3 to TRBJ2-7; TRBD1 agrees at 7 bases. The trim removed 4 bases at V and 5 bases at J, leaving 2 bases unmatched. This CDR3 is 12 amino acids long. Germline V gene data show CDR1 as MNHEY and CDR2 as SVGEGT.

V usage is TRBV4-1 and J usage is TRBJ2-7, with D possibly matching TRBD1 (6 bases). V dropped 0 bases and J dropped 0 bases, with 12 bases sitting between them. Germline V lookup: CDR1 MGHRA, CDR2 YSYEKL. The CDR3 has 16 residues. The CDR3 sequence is CASSQEVGGSSYEQYF. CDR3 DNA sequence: TGCGCCAGCAGCCAAGAGGTAGGGGGAAGCTCCTACGAGCAGTACTTC.

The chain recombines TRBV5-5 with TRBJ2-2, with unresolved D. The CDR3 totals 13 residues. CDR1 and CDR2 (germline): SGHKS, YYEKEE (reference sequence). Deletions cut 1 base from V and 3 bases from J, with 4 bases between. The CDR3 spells CASSLLYTGELFF. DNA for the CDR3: TGTGCCAGCAGCTTGCTTTACACCGGGGAGCTGTTTTTT.

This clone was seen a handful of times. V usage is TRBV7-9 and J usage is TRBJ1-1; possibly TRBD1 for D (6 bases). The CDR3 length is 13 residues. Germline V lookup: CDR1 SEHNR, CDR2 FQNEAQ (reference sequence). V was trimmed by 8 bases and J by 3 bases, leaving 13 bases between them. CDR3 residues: CASGGPKHTEAFF. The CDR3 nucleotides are TGTGCCAGCGGGGGCCCAAAGCACACTGAAGCTTTCTTT.

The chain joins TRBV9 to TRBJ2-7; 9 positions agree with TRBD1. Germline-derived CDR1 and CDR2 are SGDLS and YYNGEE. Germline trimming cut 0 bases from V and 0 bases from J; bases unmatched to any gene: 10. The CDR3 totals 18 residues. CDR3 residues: CASSVDTGGNLLSYEQYF. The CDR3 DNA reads TGTGCCAGCAGCGTAGATACAGGGGGCAACCTCCTCTCCTACGAGCAGTACTTC.

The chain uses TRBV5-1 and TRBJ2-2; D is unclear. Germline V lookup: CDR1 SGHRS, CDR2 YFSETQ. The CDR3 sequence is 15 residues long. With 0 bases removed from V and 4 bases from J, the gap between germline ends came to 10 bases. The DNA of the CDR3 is TGCGCCAGCAGCTTGGGCTTGATAGCCACCGGGGAGCTGTTTTTT. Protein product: CASSLGLIATGELFF. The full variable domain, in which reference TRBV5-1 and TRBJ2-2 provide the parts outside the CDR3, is KAGVTQTPRYLIKTRGQQVTLSCSPISGHRSVSWYQQTPGQGLQFLFEYFSETQRNKGNFPGRFSGRQFSNSRSEMNVSTLELGDSALYLCASSLGLIATGELFFGEGSRLTVL.

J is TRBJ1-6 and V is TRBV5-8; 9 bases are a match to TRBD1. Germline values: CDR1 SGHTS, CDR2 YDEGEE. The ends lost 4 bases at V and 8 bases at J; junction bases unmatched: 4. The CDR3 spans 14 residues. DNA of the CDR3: TGTGCCAGCAGCCGGGGACAGGGCTATTCACCCCTCCACTTT. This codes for CASSRGQGYSPLHF.

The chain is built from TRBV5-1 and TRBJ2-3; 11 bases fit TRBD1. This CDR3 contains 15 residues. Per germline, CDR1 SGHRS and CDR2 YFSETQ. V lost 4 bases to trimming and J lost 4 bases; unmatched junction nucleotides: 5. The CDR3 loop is CASSGTGGSPDTQYF. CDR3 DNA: TGCGCCAGCAGCGGGACAGGGGGGAGCCCAGATACGCAGTATTTT. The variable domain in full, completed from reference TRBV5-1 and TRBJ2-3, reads KAGVTQTPRYLIKTRGQQVTLSCSPISGHRSVSWYQQTPGQGLQFLFEYFSETQRNKGNFPGRFSGRQFSNSRSEMNVSTLELGDSALYLCASSGTGGSPDTQYFGPGTRLTVL.

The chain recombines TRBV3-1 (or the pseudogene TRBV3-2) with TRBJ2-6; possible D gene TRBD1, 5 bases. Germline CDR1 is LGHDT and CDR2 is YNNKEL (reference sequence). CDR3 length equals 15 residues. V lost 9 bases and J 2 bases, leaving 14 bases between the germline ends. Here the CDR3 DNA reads TGTGCCAGTACTTCCAGGGAAGCTGGGGCCAACGTCCTGACTTTC. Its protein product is CASTSREAGANVLTF.

This CDR3 is CASSLTPGLAGFRAYEQYF. CDR3 sequence (DNA): TGCGCCAGCAGCTTGACACCGGGACTAGCGGGGTTCAGGGCCTACGAGCAGTACTTC. The chain employs TRBV5-1 and TRBJ2-7, with 13 bases aligning to TRBD2. Trimming took 1 base from V and 2 from J; bases not matched to a gene: 12. CDR3 size: 19 residues. Germline CDR1 SGHRS, CDR2 YFSETQ.

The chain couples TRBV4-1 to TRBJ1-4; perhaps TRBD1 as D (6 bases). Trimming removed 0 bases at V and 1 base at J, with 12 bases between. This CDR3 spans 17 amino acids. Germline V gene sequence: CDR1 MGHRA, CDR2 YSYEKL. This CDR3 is CASSQDPTGQTNEKLFF. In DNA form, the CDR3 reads TGCGCCAGCAGCCAAGATCCGACGGGACAAACTAATGAAAAACTGTTTTTT.

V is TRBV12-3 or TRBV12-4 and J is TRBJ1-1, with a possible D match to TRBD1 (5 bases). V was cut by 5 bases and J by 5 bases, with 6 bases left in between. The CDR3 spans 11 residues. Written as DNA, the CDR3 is TGTGCCAGCAGTGGGGGGACTGAAGCTTTCTTT. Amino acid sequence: CASSGGTEAFF.

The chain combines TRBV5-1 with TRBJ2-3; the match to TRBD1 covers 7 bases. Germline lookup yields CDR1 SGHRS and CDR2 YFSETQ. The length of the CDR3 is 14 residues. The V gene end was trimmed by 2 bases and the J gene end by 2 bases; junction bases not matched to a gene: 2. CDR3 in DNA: TGCGCCAGCAGCTTTCAGGGGGACACAGATACGCAGTATTTT. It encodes CASSFQGDTDTQYF.

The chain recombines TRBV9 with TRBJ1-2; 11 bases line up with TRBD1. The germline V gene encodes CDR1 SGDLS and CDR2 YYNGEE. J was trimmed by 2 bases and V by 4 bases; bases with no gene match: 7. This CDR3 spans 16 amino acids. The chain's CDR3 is CASSLPRTGGNYGYTF. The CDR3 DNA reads TGTGCCAGCAGCCTACCCAGGACAGGGGGCAACTATGGCTACACCTTC.

The CDR3 DNA reads TGCGCCAGCAGACCTGAGACAGGGCCGATATATGGCTACACCTTC. Its protein is CASRPETGPIYGYTF. J is TRBJ1-2 and V is TRBV5-1; 7 positions agree with TRBD1. CDR3 size: 15 residues. Germline V gives CDR1 SGHRS, CDR2 YFSETQ. The V and J ends lost 5 bases and 5 bases, in that order; junction bases with no gene match: 12. Full variable domain (outside the CDR3, taken from reference TRBV5-1 and TRBJ1-2): KAGVTQTPRYLIKTRGQQVTLSCSPISGHRSVSWYQQTPGQGLQFLFEYFSETQRNKGNFPGRFSGRQFSNSRSEMNVSTLELGDSALYLCASRPETGPIYGYTFGSGTRLTVV.

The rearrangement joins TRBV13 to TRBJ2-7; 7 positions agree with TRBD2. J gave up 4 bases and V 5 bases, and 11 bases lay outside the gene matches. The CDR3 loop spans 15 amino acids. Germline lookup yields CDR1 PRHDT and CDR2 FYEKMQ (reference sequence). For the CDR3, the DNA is TGTGCCAGCAGCGCCCCGACTAGCAACCTTTACGAGCAGTACTTC. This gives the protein CASSAPTSNLYEQYF.

CDR3 amino acids: CASSQPRYTGELFF. The CDR3 DNA is TGTGCCAGCAGCCAACCGAGGTACACCGGGGAGCTGTTTTTT. V gene TRBV7-2 combines with J gene TRBJ2-2; unclear D gene. Germline lookup yields CDR1 SGHTA and CDR2 FQGNSA. The CDR3 runs 14 residues. V shed 5 bases and J shed 3 bases, with 10 bases lying between them.

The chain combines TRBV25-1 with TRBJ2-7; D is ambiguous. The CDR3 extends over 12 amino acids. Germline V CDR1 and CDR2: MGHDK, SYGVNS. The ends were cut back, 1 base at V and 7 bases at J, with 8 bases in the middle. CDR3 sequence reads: CASSEFGGEQYF. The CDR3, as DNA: TGTGCCAGCAGTGAATTCGGCGGTGAGCAGTACTTC.

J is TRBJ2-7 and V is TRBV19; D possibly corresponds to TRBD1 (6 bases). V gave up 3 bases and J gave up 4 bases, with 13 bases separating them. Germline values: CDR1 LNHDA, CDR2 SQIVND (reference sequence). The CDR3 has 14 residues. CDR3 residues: CASSIRQGRYEQYF. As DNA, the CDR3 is TGTGCCAGTAGTATTCGTCAGGGGCGGTACGAGCAGTACTTC.

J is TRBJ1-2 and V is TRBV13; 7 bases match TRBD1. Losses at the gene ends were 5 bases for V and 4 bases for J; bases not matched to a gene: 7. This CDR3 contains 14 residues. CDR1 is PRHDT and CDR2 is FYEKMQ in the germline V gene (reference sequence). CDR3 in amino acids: CASSDIQGLYGYTF. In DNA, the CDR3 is TGTGCCAGCAGCGACATACAGGGGCTCTATGGCTACACCTTC. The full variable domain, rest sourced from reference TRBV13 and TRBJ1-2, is AAGVIQSPRHLIKEKRETATLKCYPIPRHDTVYWYQQGPGQDPQFLISFYEKMQSDKGSIPDRFSAQQFSDYHSELNMSSLELGDSALYFCASSDIQGLYGYTFGSGTRLTVV.

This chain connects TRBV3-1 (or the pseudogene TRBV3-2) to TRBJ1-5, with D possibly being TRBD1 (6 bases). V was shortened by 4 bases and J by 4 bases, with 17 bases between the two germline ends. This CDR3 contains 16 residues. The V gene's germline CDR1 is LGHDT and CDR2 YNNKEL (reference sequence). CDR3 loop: CASSPHGAGVNQPQHF. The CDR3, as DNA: TGTGCCAGCAGCCCACATGGGGCAGGGGTTAATCAGCCCCAGCATTTT.

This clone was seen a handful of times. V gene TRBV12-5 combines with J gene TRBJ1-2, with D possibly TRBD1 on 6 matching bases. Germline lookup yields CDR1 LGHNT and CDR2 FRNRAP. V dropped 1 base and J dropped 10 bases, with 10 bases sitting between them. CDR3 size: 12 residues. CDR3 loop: CASGLATGSYTF. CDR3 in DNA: TGTGCTAGTGGTTTGGCTACAGGGTCCTACACCTTC. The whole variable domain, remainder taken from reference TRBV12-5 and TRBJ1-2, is DARVTQTPRHKVTEMGQEVTMRCQPILGHNTVFWYRQTMMQGLELLAYFRNRAPLDDSGMPKDRFSAEMPDATLATLKIQPSEPRDSAVYFCASGLATGSYTFGSGTRLTVV.

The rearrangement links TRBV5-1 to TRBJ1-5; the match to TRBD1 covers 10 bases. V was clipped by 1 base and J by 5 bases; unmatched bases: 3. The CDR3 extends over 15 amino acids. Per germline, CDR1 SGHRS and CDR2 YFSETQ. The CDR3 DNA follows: TGCGCCAGCAGCTTGTCGACAGGGGGCGATCAGCCCCAGCATTTT. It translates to CASSLSTGGDQPQHF.